The TCR beta chain under discussion was sequenced for a study of molecular identifiers for immune sequencing clone quantification. Study-wide background: Replicate experiments divided RNA from about 20,000 or 100,000 naive CD8 cells into five parts and sequenced four.

About this clonotype itself: A read error may be the cause here, since a much bigger clone is one base away.

Trimming took off 3 bases at V and 8 bases at J, with 14 bases between the two ends. CDR3 size: 14 residues. Germline CDR1 SNHLY, CDR2 FYNNEI. Using its own MiXCR run on the PCR reads, TCRdb lists one record per CDR3 protein. The table shows about 320,000 distinct CDR3 sequences, with about a fifth occurring only once. The origin of this receptor is a human donor in good health. Some libraries in this study had Jurkat cell RNA spiked in. Sequenced: naive CD8+ T cells from blood, with Jurkat cell RNA spiked in. Subset meaning: FACS-sorted CD8+CD4-CCR7+CD45RA+ naive T cells. The genes are TRBV2 and TRBJ2-1; D gene unclear. CDR3 sequence reads: CASSDSRRRHEQFF. CDR3 DNA sequence: TGTGCCAGCAGTGATAGCAGGAGAAGGCATGAGCAGTTCTTC.